This T cell receptor (beta chain) appears in the sequencing data of a study of cytomegalovirus exposure and HLA in healthy donors. For this clone: Germline and junction disagree at one end, which may indicate a read error. This sample also contains other DNA sequences that code for the same CDR3.

In the PCR, 60 Vbeta and 13 Jbeta primers were used. Profiled with immunoSEQ multiplex PCR; TCRdb holds only in-frame clones, not every one. Of roughly 200,000 clones detected, roughly 91% appear once; the ten largest clones hold about 1%. The material sequenced was PBMCs. The TCR originated in a woman under 30 in good health and CMV-seronegative.

CDR3 in DNA: TGTGCCAGCAGTGAAGACTACCGGATGAACACTGAAGCCTTCTTT. This sequence encodes CASSEDYRMNTEAFF. The chain combines TRBV6-1 with TRBJ1-1; D gene ambiguous. The CDR3 contains 15 residues. Germline CDR1 reads MNHNS; CDR2 reads SASEGT.